Below are 30 T cell receptor beta chains sequenced from a single sample in a study of cytomegalovirus exposure and HLA in healthy donors. PCR involved 60 Vbeta and 13 Jbeta primers. Using immunoSEQ multiplex PCR, the repertoire was profiled, and TCRdb retains in-frame clones only, with some absent. The sample has 100,000 to 150,000 clones, about 80% seen once. Specimen: PBMCs. These receptors all come from a man aged 25 to 40 in good health and CMV-seropositive.

This clone was seen just once. The chain has TRBV7-8 and TRBJ2-7; the D gene is possibly TRBD2 (6 bases). The V gene lost 0 bases and the J gene lost 8 bases, with 20 bases spanning the gap. Germline CDR1 SGHVS, CDR2 FQNEAQ. This CDR3 has 16 residues. CDR3 protein: CASSLARGTQGRKQYF. The CDR3 region has the DNA TGTGCCAGCAGCTTAGCGCGGGGTACCCAGGGACGGAAGCAGTACTTC.

The chain joins TRBV7-2 to TRBJ2-3; 9 bases fit TRBD2. Germline V CDR1 and CDR2: SGHTA, FQGNSA. The CDR3 is made up of 15 amino acids. Trimming at V came to 5 bases and at J to 4 bases, leaving 7 bases not matched to a gene. For the CDR3, the DNA is TGTGCCAGCAGCCCCGGGACTAGCATCCCAGATACGCAGTATTTT. It codes for CASSPGTSIPDTQYF.

This chain joins TRBV27 and TRBJ2-7, with 8 bases lining up with TRBD2. CDR1 and CDR2 (germline): MNHEY, SMNVEV (reference sequence). Trimming cost V 6 bases and J 4 bases; bases outside gene matches: 8. There are 14 residues in the CDR3. CDR3 bases: TGTGCCAGCAGCCCGGGACTAGGCAATTACGAGCAGTACTTC. This translates into CASSPGLGNYEQYF.

The chain employs TRBV19 and TRBJ2-7; 8 bases are shared with TRBD1. The CDR3 loop spans 15 amino acids. V dropped 7 bases and J dropped 3; count of bases not matched to a gene: 11. Germline V CDR1 and CDR2: LNHDA, SQIVND (reference sequence). The CDR3 loop is CASTSRQGQIYEQYF. The CDR3 region has the DNA TGTGCCAGTACTTCCCGACAGGGGCAGATCTACGAGCAGTACTTC.

This clone was detected only once. The gene calls are TRBV6-6 and TRBJ2-7; tentative D call: TRBD1 (7 bases). The germline V gene has CDR1 MNHNY and CDR2 SVGAGI (reference sequence). V gave up 2 bases and J gave up 3 bases, with 11 bases separating them. The CDR3 runs to 14 residues. The CDR3 protein is CASSYRRGVYEQYF. CDR3 nucleotides: TGTGCCAGCAGTTACCGCAGGGGGGTCTACGAGCAGTACTTC.

The V and J genes are TRBV23-1 and TRBJ2-7; a possible D gene is TRBD1 (5 bases). TRBV23-1 is flagged as an ORF with uncertain function. The V end was cut by 3 bases, the J end by 3 bases, with 6 bases between. This CDR3 region has 12 residues. CDR3 sequence (DNA): TGCGCCAGCAGTCAGGGGCACTACGAGCAGTACTTC. This codes for CASSQGHYEQYF.

This chain connects TRBV10-1 to TRBJ2-3; the D gene is possibly TRBD2 (6 bases). This CDR3 spans 12 amino acids. The V gene lost 3 bases and the J gene lost 10 bases, with 11 bases spanning the gap. The germline gives CDR1 WNHNN, CDR2 SYGVQD (reference sequence). The CDR3 reads CASSDPGSSQYF. CDR3 DNA sequence: TGCGCCAGCAGTGACCCCGGGAGCTCGCAGTATTTT.

This clone came up a few times. V is TRBV19 and J is TRBJ2-3; D remains unclear. In germline, CDR1 is LNHDA, CDR2 SQIVND (reference sequence). Trimming pared 3 bases from V and 4 bases from J, leaving 5 bases between. The CDR3 runs to 12 residues. The DNA for the CDR3 is TGTGCCAGTAGTATTGGGCCAGATACGCAGTATTTT. This gives the protein CASSIGPDTQYF.

The chain uses TRBV2 and TRBJ2-5; D is undetermined. Germline V gene sequence: CDR1 SNHLY, CDR2 FYNNEI. CDR3 size: 13 residues. V gave up 4 bases and J gave up 0 bases, with 6 bases separating them. CDR3 amino acids: CASSAVYQETQYF. The DNA of the CDR3 is TGTGCCAGCAGTGCTGTATACCAAGAGACCCAGTACTTC.

This clone was counted a single time. This chain connects TRBV19 to TRBJ2-1; tentative D call: TRBD2 (5 bases). V lost 3 bases to trimming and J lost 0 bases, with 9 bases between them. The CDR3 spans 15 residues. The V gene's germline CDR1 is LNHDA and CDR2 SQIVND (reference sequence). The CDR3 sequence is CASSILGSSYNEQFF. CDR3 nucleotide sequence: TGTGCCAGTAGTATCTTGGGGAGCTCCTACAATGAGCAGTTCTTC.

The chain employs TRBV11-3 and TRBJ2-7; 12 bases align to TRBD2. The germline V gene has CDR1 SGHNT and CDR2 YENEEA. The junction had 9 bases not matched to a gene; V was cut back by 5 bases and J by 1 base. The CDR3 is 17 amino acids. For the CDR3, the DNA is TGTGCCAGCAGCCCCCGCGGGGGACTAGCGGGTTCCTACGAGCAGTACTTC. This translates into CASSPRGGLAGSYEQYF.

V gene TRBV13 combines with J gene TRBJ1-1; a possible D gene is TRBD1 (5 bases). The length of the CDR3 is 15 residues. V lost 5 bases to trimming and J lost 2 bases, with 15 bases between them. Germline-derived CDR1 and CDR2 are PRHDT and FYEKMQ (reference sequence). The CDR3 protein is CASSTRQRLNTEAFF. The CDR3 DNA is TGTGCCAGCAGCACGAGACAGAGACTTAACACTGAAGCTTTCTTT.

DNA of the CDR3: TGTGCCAGCAGCGCGCGGTCGCCCTCCGGGTCCTACAATGAGCAGTTCTTC. Its translation: CASSARSPSGSYNEQFF. V and J are TRBV9 and TRBJ2-1; no clear D gene. The CDR3 sequence is 17 residues long. V lost 3 bases, J lost 1 base, and 17 bases lay in between. Germline-derived CDR1 and CDR2 are SGDLS and YYNGEE.

The chain uses TRBV19 and TRBJ2-1, with 8 bases lining up with TRBD2. This CDR3 contains 16 residues. Germline V gene sequence: CDR1 LNHDA, CDR2 SQIVND (reference sequence). The V segment lost 9 bases and the J segment 6 bases; nucleotides outside the gene matches: 16. The CDR3 DNA sequence: TGTGCCAGCGATCCGGGACTAGTTTTTCAGTTCAATGAGCAGTTCTTC. As protein: CASDPGLVFQFNEQFF. Supplemented by reference TRBV19 and TRBJ2-1, the full variable domain reads DGGITQSPKYLFRKEGQNVTLSCEQNLNHDAMYWYRQDPGQGLRLIYYSQIVNDFQKGDIAEGYSVSREKKESFPLTVTSAQKNPTAFYLCASDPGLVFQFNEQFFGPGTRLTVL.

In this sample, this clone turned up a few times. The V call is TRBV2, the J call TRBJ2-1; 12 nucleotides line up with TRBD2. This CDR3 has 15 amino acids. The junction had 3 bases not matched to a gene; V was cut back by 6 bases and J by 3 bases. CDR1 is SNHLY and CDR2 is FYNNEI in the germline V gene. DNA of the CDR3: TGTGCCAGCAGACTAGCGGGAGGACACTACAATGAGCAGTTCTTC. Encoded protein: CASRLAGGHYNEQFF.

The rearrangement joins TRBV6-5 to TRBJ1-2, with 11 nucleotides matching TRBD1. The CDR3 loop spans 15 amino acids. Germline V gene data show CDR1 as MNHEY and CDR2 as SVGAGI. Trimming removed 6 bases from V and 4 bases from J; junction bases left unmatched: 7. CDR3 residues: CASSPGQGARYGYTF. In DNA form, the CDR3 reads TGTGCCAGCAGCCCAGGACAGGGGGCGCGCTATGGCTACACCTTC.

This clone was counted only a few times. The V and J genes are TRBV9 and TRBJ2-2; D ambiguous. The CDR3 totals 14 residues. In germline, CDR1 is SGDLS, CDR2 YYNGEE. The ends were cut back, 4 bases at V and 2 bases at J, with 9 bases in the middle. Here the CDR3 reads CASSSRGNTGELFF. The CDR3 bases are TGTGCCAGCAGCTCGAGAGGTAACACCGGGGAGCTGTTTTTT.

V is TRBV27 and J is TRBJ1-2, with D hard to call. The CDR3 is 13 amino acids. V lost 4 bases and J lost 6, with 12 bases in between. Germline V lookup: CDR1 MNHEY, CDR2 SMNVEV (reference sequence). CDR3 nucleotides: TGTGCCAGCAGTTCATACTATGTTGATGGCTACACCTTC. Protein: CASSSYYVDGYTF.

The J gene is TRBJ1-5, the V gene TRBV27; D possibly corresponds to TRBD1 (6 bases). Germline values: CDR1 MNHEY, CDR2 SMNVEV (reference sequence). The V end lost 4 bases, the J end lost 3 bases, and 13 bases lay between the germline ends. The CDR3 sequence is 15 residues long. CDR3 in amino acids: CASSYKGGTNQPQHF. In DNA form, the CDR3 reads TGTGCCAGCAGTTACAAGGGGGGGACCAATCAGCCCCAGCATTTT.

V and J are TRBV30 and TRBJ2-1; the match to TRBD2 covers 16 bases. The germline gives CDR1 GTSNPN, CDR2 SVGIG (reference sequence). CDR3 length equals 19 residues. The V and J ends lost 0 bases and 3 bases, in that order; junction bases with no gene match: 8. The CDR3 coding sequence is TGTGCCTGGAGTGTCGGGACTAGCGGGAGGGCCATTTACTACAATGAGCAGTTCTTC. This codes for CAWSVGTSGRAIYYNEQFF.

This sequence joins TRBV7-3 and TRBJ2-3; 12 positions agree with TRBD1. The trim removed 3 bases at V and 6 bases at J, leaving 4 bases unmatched. Germline values: CDR1 SGHTA, CDR2 FQGTGA. This CDR3 spans 15 amino acids. The CDR3 DNA follows: TGTGCCAGCAGCTTGGGACAGGGGGCTTTTGATACGCAGTATTTT. It codes for CASSLGQGAFDTQYF.

The chain is built from TRBV27 and TRBJ1-5, with D hard to call. CDR1 is MNHEY and CDR2 is SMNVEV in the germline V gene (reference sequence). Between the trimmed V and J ends, which lost 5 bases and 4 bases, there was a span of 6 bases. The CDR3 consists of 12 residues. CDR3 in amino acids: CASSRQNQPQHF. In DNA, the CDR3 is TGTGCCAGCAGTCGTCAGAATCAGCCCCAGCATTTT.

This clone has a handful of counts. J is TRBJ1-2 and V is TRBV6-6, with a weak D call TRBD1 (6 bases). V was clipped by 5 bases and J by 2 bases, with 9 bases between them. This CDR3 contains 13 residues. The V gene's germline CDR1 is MNHNY and CDR2 SVGAGI (reference sequence). This CDR3 reads CASSDGQNYGYTF. CDR3 nucleotides: TGTGCCAGCAGTGATGGACAGAACTATGGCTACACCTTC.

This clone was found a few times. V gene TRBV7-2 combines with J gene TRBJ1-1; 9 positions agree with TRBD1. The CDR3 runs to 15 residues. CDR1 SGHTA and CDR2 FQGNSA come from the germline V gene. V lost 5 bases, J lost 14 bases, and 18 bases stayed unmatched. The CDR3 region is CASSRYRTGEGLGFF. Written as DNA, the CDR3 is TGTGCCAGCAGCAGATATCGGACAGGGGAAGGTTTGGGGTTCTTT. The full variable domain, completed using reference TRBV7-2 and TRBJ1-1, is GAGVSQSPSNKVTEKGKDVELRCDPISGHTALYWYRQSLGQGLEFLIYFQGNSAPDKSGLPSDRFSAERTGGSVSTLTIQRTQQEDSAVYLCASSRYRTGEGLGFFGQGTRLTVV.

The rearrangement links TRBV29-1 to TRBJ2-5; 7 nucleotides match TRBD2. The V gene's germline CDR1 is SQVTM and CDR2 ANQGSEA. The length of the CDR3 is 15 residues. V gave up 3 bases and J gave up 2 bases; unmatched junction bases: 9. The CDR3 region is CSVDTKASGQETQYF. In DNA, the CDR3 is TGCAGCGTTGATACTAAGGCTAGCGGACAAGAGACCCAGTACTTC.

The chain uses TRBV6-1 and TRBJ2-7, with 7 bases lining up with TRBD2. Unmatched junction bases numbered 5, after V lost 3 bases and J lost 0 bases. The CDR3 extends over 15 amino acids. Germline values: CDR1 MNHNS, CDR2 SASEGT. CDR3 in DNA: TGTGCCAGCAGTGATTCTAGCGGAAGCTCCTACGAGCAGTACTTC. It is translated as CASSDSSGSSYEQYF.

This clone was recorded a few times. The chain couples TRBV9 to TRBJ2-1; D remains unclear. V lost 3 bases and J lost 9, with 13 bases in between. The CDR3 length is 13 residues. The germline gives CDR1 SGDLS, CDR2 YYNGEE. The CDR3 bases are TGTGCCAGCAGCGAAAGACCAGGAAGTGAGCAGTTCTTC. It translates to CASSERPGSEQFF.

The chain has TRBV15 and TRBJ1-3, with 7 positions matching TRBD1. Germline values: CDR1 LNHNV, CDR2 YYDKDF (reference sequence). The trim removed 2 bases at V and 4 bases at J, leaving 5 bases unmatched. The CDR3 loop spans 15 amino acids. For the CDR3, the DNA is TGTGCCACCAGCAGACCCGGGACAGAAGGAAACACCATATATTTT. It is translated as CATSRPGTEGNTIYF.

This chain connects TRBV5-1 to TRBJ2-2, with D maybe TRBD1 (6 bases). Germline CDR1 reads SGHRS; CDR2 reads YFSETQ. Trimming cost V 4 bases and J 3 bases, with 19 bases left between them. This CDR3 is built from 17 residues. The DNA for the CDR3 is TGCGCCAGCAGCCGAGCGCCGACAGGATCTCACACCGGGGAGCTGTTTTTT. Amino acid sequence: CASSRAPTGSHTGELFF.

The V call is TRBV28, the J call TRBJ2-6; D gene ambiguous. Germline loops: CDR1 MDHEN, CDR2 SYDVKM. This CDR3 has 14 residues. V lost 6 bases and J lost 0, with 6 bases in between. CDR3 protein: CASRPNSGANVLTF. The CDR3 DNA reads as TGTGCCAGCAGGCCTAACTCTGGGGCCAACGTCCTGACTTTC.